Reported below is one T cell receptor beta chain. The data were obtained in a study of blood T cell repertoires in COVID-19. Turning to the study itself: From the United States, Italy and Spain came samples of acute and convalescent COVID-19. Nucleic acid was either cDNA or gDNA, and it came from T cells, B-cell-depleted T cells, or PBMCs.

Participant ages covered about 18 to 89 years across around 22 US areas. In the authors' methods: Estimates of nucleated cell counts were drawn from the amplification of reference gene primers. Produced via immunoSEQ multiplex PCR; TCRdb's table is partial and in-frame only. V, J and clone size reflect that table, while D and trimming were determined from the DNA. The sample has approximately 200,000 clones; approximately 90% are singletons. Germline V lookup: CDR1 SGHNT, CDR2 YYREEE (reference sequence). This CDR3 is built from 15 residues. Trimming took 4 bases from V and 1 from J; bases not matched to a gene: 7.

The chain uses TRBV5-4 and TRBJ1-1; 7 bases align to TRBD1. The TCR originated in a man aged 30 to 39 who had recovered from COVID-19. The source material was PBMCs or T cells enriched from blood (not recorded which). The CDR3 DNA follows: TGTGCCAGCAGCGCTTACGACAGGGCGAACACTGAAGCTTTCTTT. Translated: CASSAYDRANTEAFF.